This TCR beta chain was recovered during a study of response to subunit inactivated influenza vaccine. Study results and limitations: Seasonal influenza vaccination, on each occasion, was suggested by the authors to recruit few new T cells.

TCRdb re-called the RT-PCR reads with MiXCR, one entry per CDR3 protein. The sample has around 480,000 distinct CDR3 sequences; approximately 15% are singletons. The CDR3 contains 12 residues. The trim removed 4 bases at V and 4 bases at J, leaving 2 bases unmatched. Per the germline V gene, CDR1 is SQVTM and CDR2 is ANQGSEA. Details on this clonotype: Its antigen is as yet unknown.

The source material was CD4+ T cells sorted from PBMCs, sampled 23 to 25 months after vaccination. The chain uses TRBV29-1 and TRBJ2-3, with 7 bases identical to TRBD1. This sequence was found in a man aged 45-69 years who received an inactivated influenza vaccine. Here the CDR3 reads CSVGQGSDTQYF. Here the CDR3 DNA reads TGCAGCGTTGGACAGGGCTCAGATACGCAGTATTTT.